A selection of T cell receptor beta chains follows, all from one sample in a study of CD8+ T cells in alopecia areata. Measured with immunoSEQ multiplex PCR; TCRdb has only the in-frame clones, and not every one. The sample has 200,000 to 250,000 clones; just over 65% are singletons. Sequenced here: CD4+ T cells sorted from blood, sampled between weeks 44 and 45, from a patient treated with tofacitinib. The receptors here all came from a human donor with alopecia areata. Both conserved end residues are part of each CDR3. A D gene is named only where the DNA matches it firmly. The listing skips clone size in some rows; elsewhere it reads once, few, many or a size class.

>TRBD2|TRBJ2-5|few|TRBV18
TGTGCCAGCTCGCTCACCGGGACTAGCGGCTGGGAGCAGTACTTC
CASSLTGTSGWEQYF
>.|TRBJ2-2|.|TRBV5-1
TGCGCCAGCAGCTTGATCCCGGAAGATACCGGGGAGCTGTTTTTT
CASSLIPEDTGELFF
>.|TRBJ1-1|.|TRBV5-1
TGCGCCAGCAGCTTGGATAGGGGCCTAATGAACACTGAAGCTTTCTTT
CASSLDRGLMNTEAFF
>.|TRBJ2-3|.|TRBV7-3
TGTGCCAGCAGTTTACACGGAAGGGTGAATGGTACGCAGTATTTT
CASSLHGRVNGTQYF
>TRBD2|TRBJ2-5|once|TRBV6-1
TGTGCCAGCAGTGAAGGACAGAGACTAGCGCGGTACCAAGAGACCCAGTACTTC
CASSEGQRLARYQETQYF
>.|TRBJ2-7|few|TRBV7-6
TGTGCCAGCAGCTTTTCAGGGGACTACGAGCAGTACTTC
CASSFSGDYEQYF
>TRBD1|TRBJ1-6|.|TRBV4-1
TGCGCCAGCAGCCAAGGGCAGGGACAGTTCAATTCACCCCTCCACTTT
CASSQGQGQFNSPLHF
>TRBD1|TRBJ2-4|few|TRBV5-4
TGTGCCAGCAGCTTGTTAGGGACAGGGAAAAACATTCAGTACTTC
CASSLLGTGKNIQYF
>TRBD1|TRBJ1-1|.|TRBV15
TGTGCCACCAGCAGGGTCGCGGGACAGGGGAACACTGAAGCTTTCTTT
CATSRVAGQGNTEAFF
>.|TRBJ1-2|.|TRBV6-5
TGTGCCAGCACTAAAGCAGGGGTGTATGGCTACACCTTC
CASTKAGVYGYTF